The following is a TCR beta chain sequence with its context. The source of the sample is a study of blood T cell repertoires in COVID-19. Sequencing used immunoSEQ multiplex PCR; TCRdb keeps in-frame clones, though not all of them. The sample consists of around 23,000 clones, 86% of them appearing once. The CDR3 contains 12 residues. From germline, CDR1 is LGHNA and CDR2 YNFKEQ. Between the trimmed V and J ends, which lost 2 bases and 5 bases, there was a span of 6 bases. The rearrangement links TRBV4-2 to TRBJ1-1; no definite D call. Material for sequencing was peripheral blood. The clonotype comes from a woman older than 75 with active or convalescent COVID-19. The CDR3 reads CASSQPRTEAFF. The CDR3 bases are TGTGCCAGCAGCCAACCCAGGACTGAAGCTTTCTTT.